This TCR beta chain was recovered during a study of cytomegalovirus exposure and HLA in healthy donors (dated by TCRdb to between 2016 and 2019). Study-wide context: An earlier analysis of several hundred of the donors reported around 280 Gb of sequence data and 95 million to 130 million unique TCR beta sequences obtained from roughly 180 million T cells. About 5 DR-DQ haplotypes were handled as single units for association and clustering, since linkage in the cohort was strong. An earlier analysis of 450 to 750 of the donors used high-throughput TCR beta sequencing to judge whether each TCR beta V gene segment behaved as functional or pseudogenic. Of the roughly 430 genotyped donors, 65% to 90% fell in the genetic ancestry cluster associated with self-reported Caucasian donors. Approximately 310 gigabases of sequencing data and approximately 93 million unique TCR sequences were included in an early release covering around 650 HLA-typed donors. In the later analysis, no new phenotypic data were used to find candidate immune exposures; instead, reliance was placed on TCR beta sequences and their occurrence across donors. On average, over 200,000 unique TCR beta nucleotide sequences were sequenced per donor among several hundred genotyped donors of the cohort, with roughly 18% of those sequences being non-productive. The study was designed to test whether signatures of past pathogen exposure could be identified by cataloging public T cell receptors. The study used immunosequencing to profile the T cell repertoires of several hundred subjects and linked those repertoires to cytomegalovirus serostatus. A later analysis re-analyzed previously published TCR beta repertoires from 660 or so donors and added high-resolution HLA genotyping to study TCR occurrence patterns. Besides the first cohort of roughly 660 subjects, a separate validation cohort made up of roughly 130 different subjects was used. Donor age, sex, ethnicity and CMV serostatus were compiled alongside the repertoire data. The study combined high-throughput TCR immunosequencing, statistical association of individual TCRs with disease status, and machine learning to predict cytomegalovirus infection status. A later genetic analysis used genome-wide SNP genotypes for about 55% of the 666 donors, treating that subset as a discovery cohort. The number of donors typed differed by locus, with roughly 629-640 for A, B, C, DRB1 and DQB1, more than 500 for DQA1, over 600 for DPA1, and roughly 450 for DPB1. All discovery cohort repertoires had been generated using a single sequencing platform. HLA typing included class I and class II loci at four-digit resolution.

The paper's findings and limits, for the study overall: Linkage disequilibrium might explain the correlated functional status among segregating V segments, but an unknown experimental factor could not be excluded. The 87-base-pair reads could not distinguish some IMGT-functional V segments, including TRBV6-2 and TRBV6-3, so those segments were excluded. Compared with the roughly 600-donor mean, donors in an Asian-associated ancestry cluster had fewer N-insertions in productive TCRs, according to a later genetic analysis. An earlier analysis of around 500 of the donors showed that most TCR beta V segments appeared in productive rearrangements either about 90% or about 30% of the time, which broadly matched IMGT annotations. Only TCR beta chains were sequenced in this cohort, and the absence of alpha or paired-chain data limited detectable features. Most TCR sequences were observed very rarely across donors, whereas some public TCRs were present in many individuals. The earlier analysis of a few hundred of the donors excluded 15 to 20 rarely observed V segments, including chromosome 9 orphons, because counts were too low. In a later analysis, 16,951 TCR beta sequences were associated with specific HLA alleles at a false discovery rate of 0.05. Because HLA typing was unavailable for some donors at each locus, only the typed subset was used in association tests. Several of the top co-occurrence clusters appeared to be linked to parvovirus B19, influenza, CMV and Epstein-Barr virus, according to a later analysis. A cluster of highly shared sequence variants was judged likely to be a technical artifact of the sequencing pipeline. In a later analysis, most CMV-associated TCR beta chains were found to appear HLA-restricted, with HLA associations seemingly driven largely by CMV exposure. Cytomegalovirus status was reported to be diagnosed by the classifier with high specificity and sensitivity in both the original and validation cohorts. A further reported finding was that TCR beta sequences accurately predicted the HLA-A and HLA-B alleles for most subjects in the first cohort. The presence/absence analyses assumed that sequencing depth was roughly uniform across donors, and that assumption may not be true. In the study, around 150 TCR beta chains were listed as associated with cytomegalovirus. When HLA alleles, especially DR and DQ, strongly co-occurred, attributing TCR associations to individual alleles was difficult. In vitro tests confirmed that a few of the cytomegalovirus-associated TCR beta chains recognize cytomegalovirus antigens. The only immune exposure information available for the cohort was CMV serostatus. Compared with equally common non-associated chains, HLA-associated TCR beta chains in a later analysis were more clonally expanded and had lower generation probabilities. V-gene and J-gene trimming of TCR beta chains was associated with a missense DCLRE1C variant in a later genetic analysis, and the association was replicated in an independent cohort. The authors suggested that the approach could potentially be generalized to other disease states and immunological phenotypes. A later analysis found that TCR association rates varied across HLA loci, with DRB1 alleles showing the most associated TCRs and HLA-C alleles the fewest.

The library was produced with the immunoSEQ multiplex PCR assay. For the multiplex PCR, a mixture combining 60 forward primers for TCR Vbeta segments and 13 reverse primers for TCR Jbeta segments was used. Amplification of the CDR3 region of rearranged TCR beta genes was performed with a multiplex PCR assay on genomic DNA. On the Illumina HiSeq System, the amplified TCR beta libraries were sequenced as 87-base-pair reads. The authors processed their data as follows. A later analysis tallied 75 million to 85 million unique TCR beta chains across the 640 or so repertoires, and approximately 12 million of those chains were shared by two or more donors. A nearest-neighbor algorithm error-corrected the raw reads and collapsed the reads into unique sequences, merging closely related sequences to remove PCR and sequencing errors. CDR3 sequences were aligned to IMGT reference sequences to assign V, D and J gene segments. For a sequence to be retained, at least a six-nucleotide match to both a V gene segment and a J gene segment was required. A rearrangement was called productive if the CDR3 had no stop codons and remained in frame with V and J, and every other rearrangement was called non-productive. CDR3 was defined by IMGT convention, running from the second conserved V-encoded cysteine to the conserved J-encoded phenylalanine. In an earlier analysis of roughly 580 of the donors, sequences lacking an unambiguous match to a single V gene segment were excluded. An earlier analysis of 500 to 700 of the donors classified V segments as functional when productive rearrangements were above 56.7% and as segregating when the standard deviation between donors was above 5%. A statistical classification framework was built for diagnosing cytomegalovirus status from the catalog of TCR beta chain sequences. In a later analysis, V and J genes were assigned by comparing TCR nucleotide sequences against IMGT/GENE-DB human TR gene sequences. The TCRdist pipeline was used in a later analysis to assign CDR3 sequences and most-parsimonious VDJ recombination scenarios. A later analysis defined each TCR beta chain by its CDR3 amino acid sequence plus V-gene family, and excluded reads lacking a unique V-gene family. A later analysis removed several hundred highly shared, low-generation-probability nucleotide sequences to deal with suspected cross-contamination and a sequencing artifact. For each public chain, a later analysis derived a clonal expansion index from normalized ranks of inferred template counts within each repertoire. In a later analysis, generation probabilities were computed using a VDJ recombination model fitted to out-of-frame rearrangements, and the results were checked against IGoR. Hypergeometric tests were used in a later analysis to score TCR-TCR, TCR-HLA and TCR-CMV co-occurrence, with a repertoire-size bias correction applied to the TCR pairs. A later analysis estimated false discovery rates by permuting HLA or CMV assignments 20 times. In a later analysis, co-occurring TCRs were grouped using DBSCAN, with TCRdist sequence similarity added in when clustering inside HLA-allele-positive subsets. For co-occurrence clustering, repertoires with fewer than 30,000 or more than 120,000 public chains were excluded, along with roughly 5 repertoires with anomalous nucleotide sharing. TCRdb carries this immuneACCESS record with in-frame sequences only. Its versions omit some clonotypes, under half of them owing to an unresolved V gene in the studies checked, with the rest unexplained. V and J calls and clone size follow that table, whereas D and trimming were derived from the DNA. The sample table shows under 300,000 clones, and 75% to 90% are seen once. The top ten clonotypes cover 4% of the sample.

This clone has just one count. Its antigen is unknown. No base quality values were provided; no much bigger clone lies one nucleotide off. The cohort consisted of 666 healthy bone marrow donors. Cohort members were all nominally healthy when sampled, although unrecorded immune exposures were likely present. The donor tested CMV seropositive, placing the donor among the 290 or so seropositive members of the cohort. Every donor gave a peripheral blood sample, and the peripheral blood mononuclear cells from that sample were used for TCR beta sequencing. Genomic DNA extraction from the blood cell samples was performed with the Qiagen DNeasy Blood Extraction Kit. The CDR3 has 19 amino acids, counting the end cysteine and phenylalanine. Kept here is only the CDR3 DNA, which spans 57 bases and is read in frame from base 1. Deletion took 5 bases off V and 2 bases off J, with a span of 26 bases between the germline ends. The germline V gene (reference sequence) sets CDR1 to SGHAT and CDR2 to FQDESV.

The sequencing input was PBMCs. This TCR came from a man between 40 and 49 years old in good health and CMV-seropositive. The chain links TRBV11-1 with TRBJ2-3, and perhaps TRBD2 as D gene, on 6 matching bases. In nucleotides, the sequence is TGTGCCAGCAGCCGGGGCCCTGGGACTGGGGCCCGGCCCACAGATACGCAGTATTTT. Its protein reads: CASSRGPGTGARPTDTQYF.